This is a list of T cell receptor beta chains from one sample in a study of T cell repertoires in cytomegalovirus infection. These receptors are not linked to any known antigen. TCRdb reanalysed the reads using MiXCR and keeps one entry per CDR3 protein. The sample contains about 130,000 distinct CDR3 sequences, 20% to 30% of which appear only once. Sequenced sample: PBMCs, sequenced either directly or after in vitro stimulation (not recorded which). These receptors were obtained from a human donor in good health (CMV status not recorded). Some clones in this sample may be carry-over from other donors' samples. Each CDR3 is given with its conserved first and last residue. Each record gives: clone size, J gene, V gene, D gene, CDR3 DNA, CDR3 protein. A D gene is named only where the DNA matches it firmly. Clone size, where shown, is once, few, many, or a class for clones that have expanded.

>many|TRBJ2-5|TRBV7-2|.
TGTGCCAGCAGTCAAACCCAGGTCGCGTTGGAGACCCAGTACTTC
CASSQTQVALETQYF
>few|TRBJ1-2|TRBV7-6|.
TGTGCCAGCAGCTTAGGGTCGGACCCTTTCTATGGCTACACCTTC
CASSLGSDPFYGYTF
>many|TRBJ1-1|TRBV11-2|.
TGTGCCAGCAGCTTTAATAGGGGACAAACCGAACCTGAAGCTTTCTTT
CASSFNRGQTEPEAFF
>many|TRBJ1-3|TRBV7-9|TRBD1
TGTGCCAGCAGGAAAACAGGGGGCGAACCTAGTGGAAACACCATATATTTT
CASRKTGGEPSGNTIYF
>few|TRBJ1-1|TRBV7-2|.
TGTGCCAGCAGCTTACCGACTAATAGGTGGATTCTGAACACTGAAGCTTTCTTT
CASSLPTNRWILNTEAFF
>many|TRBJ2-1|TRBV7-2|TRBD2
TGTGCCAGCAGCTCACCGGGACTAGCGGGCCTCAATGAGCAGTTCTTC
CASSSPGLAGLNEQFF
>few|TRBJ1-2|TRBV20-1|.
TGCAGTGCTAGAGAACCGGGACTATCCAACTATGGCTACACCTTC
CSAREPGLSNYGYTF
>.|TRBJ2-6|TRBV20-1|.
TGCAGTGCTAGCGCCCCTGGGGCCAACGTCCTGACTTTC
CSASAPGANVLTF
>few|TRBJ2-1|TRBV15|.
TGTGCCACCAGCAGATCTGGGGAAGGGGATTGGAATGAGCAGTTCTTC
CATSRSGEGDWNEQFF
>.|TRBJ2-3|TRBV2|.
TGTGCCAGCAAAGCCCGGGGGCGGGAAGATACGCAGTATTTT
CASKARGREDTQYF
>.|TRBJ1-1|TRBV29-1|.
TGCAGCGTTGAGAAGGGAAACACTGAAGCTTTCTTT
CSVEKGNTEAFF
>few|TRBJ2-3|TRBV25-1|.
TGTGCCAGCAGTGCTCCCGTGAGGCCAGATACGCAGTATTTT
CASSAPVRPDTQYF
>.|TRBJ1-5|TRBV12-3/TRBV12-4|TRBD1
TGTGCCAGCACCCCGGGACAGGGCAATCAGCCCCAGCATTTT
CASTPGQGNQPQHF
>many|TRBJ1-5|TRBV7-8|.
TGTGCCAGCAGCACATGGGGCAGAGATCAGCCCCAGCATTTT
CASSTWGRDQPQHF
>.|TRBJ1-1|TRBV5-1|TRBD1
TGCGCCAGCAGCTTGGCCCAGGGGGGCCGAATGAACACTGAAGCTTTCTTT
CASSLAQGGRMNTEAFF
>few|TRBJ1-4|TRBV2|.
TGTGCCAGCAGTGAGGAGCGGGGTGAAAAACTGTTTTTT
CASSEERGEKLFF
>few|TRBJ1-1|TRBV7-2|.
TGTGCCAGCAGCCCGAGGGTTGGGAACACTGAAGCTTTCTTT
CASSPRVGNTEAFF
>few|TRBJ2-2|TRBV19|.
TGTGCCAGTACTAGCCGATCGAGGTTTTTTGGCACCGGGGAGCTGTTTTTT
CASTSRSRFFGTGELFF
>.|TRBJ1-2|TRBV20-1|.
TGCAGTGCTAGAGTGTCGGCAGCTGAGGGCTACACCTTC
CSARVSAAEGYTF
>.|TRBJ2-1|TRBV6-5|TRBD1
TGTGCCAGCAGCCGAGGCCGGGACAGCTCCTACAATGAGCAGTTCTTC
CASSRGRDSSYNEQFF
>.|TRBJ2-7|TRBV5-1|TRBD2
TGCGCCAGCACGCTAGCGGGAGAATTAGGCGAGCAGTACTTC
CASTLAGELGEQYF
>.|TRBJ1-5|TRBV6-1|.
TGTGCCAGCAGTCCATCGGGGTCGACAAAACAGCCCCAGCATTTT
CASSPSGSTKQPQHF
>few|TRBJ2-1|TRBV12-3/TRBV12-4|TRBD2
TGTGCCAGCAGCCGGACTAGCGGGGACGCTCACAATGAGCAGTTCTTC
CASSRTSGDAHNEQFF
>.|TRBJ2-3|TRBV30|.
TGTGCCTGGAGTCTACGACGGACTACCACAGATACGCAGTATTTT
CAWSLRRTTTDTQYF
>.|TRBJ2-7|TRBV6-5|.
TGTACCACCCGAGGACAGCCCTACGAGCAGTACTTC
CTTRGQPYEQYF
>many|TRBJ1-1|TRBV5-1|TRBD1
TGCGCCAGCAGAGGAAACCGGGACAGGGGGCTGGAGACTGAAGCTTTCTTT
CASRGNRDRGLETEAFF
>few|TRBJ1-4|TRBV12-5|.
TGTGCTAGTGGTTTGGTCGTGGGGAACGATTTTGAAAAACTGTTTTTT
CASGLVVGNDFEKLFF
>few|TRBJ2-5|TRBV20-1|.
TGCGCTGCGTCTCAAGAGACCCAGTACTTC
CAASQETQYF
>few|TRBJ1-4|TRBV2|TRBD1
TGTGCCAGCAGGGGAATTGGACAGGGAGATGAAAAACTGTTTTTT
CASRGIGQGDEKLFF